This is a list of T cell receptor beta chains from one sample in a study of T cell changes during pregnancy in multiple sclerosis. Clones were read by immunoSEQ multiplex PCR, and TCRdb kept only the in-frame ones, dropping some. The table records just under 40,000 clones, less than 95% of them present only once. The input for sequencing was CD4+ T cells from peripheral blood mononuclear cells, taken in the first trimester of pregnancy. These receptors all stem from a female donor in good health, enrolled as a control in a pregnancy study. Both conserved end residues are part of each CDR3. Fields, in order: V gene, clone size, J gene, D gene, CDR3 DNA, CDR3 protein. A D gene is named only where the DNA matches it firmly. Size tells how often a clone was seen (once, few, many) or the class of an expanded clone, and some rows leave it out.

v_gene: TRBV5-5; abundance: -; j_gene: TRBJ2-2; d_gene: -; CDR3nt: TGTGCCAGCAGCTTGGCCAGTACGATCGGGGAGCTGTTTTTT; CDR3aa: CASSLASTIGELFF
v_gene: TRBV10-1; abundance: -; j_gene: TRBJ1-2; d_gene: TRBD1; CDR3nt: TGCGCCAGCAGTGAGGACAGGGCTCCCGCTAACTATGGCTACACCTTC; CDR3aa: CASSEDRAPANYGYTF
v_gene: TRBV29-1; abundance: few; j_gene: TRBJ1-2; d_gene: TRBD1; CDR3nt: TGCAGCGTGAAAACAGGGACAGGGCAGTCCTATGGCTACACCTTC; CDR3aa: CSVKTGTGQSYGYTF
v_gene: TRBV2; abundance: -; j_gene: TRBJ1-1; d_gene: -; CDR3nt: TGTGCCAGCAGCCCGGCGGGGGCGAGGGCTGAAGCTTTCTTT; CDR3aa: CASSPAGARAEAFF
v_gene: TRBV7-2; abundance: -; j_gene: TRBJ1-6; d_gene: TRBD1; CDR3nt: TGTGCCAGCAGCTCAGGACCACAGGGGCCAAATAATTCACCCCTCCACTTT; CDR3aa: CASSSGPQGPNNSPLHF
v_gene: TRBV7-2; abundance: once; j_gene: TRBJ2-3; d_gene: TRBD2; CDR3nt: TGTGCCAGCAGCTCCCAAGCGGGGTGGTGGGATACGCAGTATTTT; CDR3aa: CASSSQAGWWDTQYF
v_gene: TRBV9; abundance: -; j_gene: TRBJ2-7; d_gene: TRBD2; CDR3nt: TGTGCCAGCAGCGCCGGGGGACTAGCTTCCTACGAGCAGTACTTC; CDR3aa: CASSAGGLASYEQYF
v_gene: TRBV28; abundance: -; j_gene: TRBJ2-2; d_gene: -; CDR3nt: TGTGCGTCCACTGCGGGACCCGGGGAGCTGTTTTTT; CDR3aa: CASTAGPGELFF
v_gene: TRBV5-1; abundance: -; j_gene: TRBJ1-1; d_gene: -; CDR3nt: TGCGCCAGCAGCTTTCAGGGGCACACTGAAGCTTTCTTT; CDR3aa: CASSFQGHTEAFF
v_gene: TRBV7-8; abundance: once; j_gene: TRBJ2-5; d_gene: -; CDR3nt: TGTGCCAGCAGCCGAGGGTGGGGAGGGGGGGAGACCCAGTACTTC; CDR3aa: CASSRGWGGGETQYF
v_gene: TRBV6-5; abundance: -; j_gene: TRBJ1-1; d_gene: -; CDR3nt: TGTGCCAGCAGGAGGGGGGGGAACACTGAAGCTTTCTTT; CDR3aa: CASRRGGNTEAFF
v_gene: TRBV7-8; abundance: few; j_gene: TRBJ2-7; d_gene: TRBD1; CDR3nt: TGTGCCAGCAGCTTGACAGGGTTCCCCTACGAGCAGTACTTC; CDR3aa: CASSLTGFPYEQYF
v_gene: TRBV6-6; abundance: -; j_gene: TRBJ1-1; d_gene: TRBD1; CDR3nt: TGTGCCAGCAGCCTGGACAGGGGCGAGGCCGAAGCTTTCTTT; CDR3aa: CASSLDRGEAEAFF
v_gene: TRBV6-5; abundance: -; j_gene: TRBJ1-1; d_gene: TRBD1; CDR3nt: TGTGCCAGCAGTTTCGACAGGGGAGAGGGTGAAGCTTTCTTT; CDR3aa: CASSFDRGEGEAFF
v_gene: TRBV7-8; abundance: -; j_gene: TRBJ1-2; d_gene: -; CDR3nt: TGTGCCAGCAGCGCGTTAGTTTTAGACTATGGCTACACCTTC; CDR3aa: CASSALVLDYGYTF
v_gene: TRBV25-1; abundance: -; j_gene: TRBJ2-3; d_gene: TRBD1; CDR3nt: TGTGCCAGCAGCAACCGGGACAGCCCCACAGATACGCAGTATTTT; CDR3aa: CASSNRDSPTDTQYF
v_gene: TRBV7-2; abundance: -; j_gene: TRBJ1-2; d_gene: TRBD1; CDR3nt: TGTGCCAGCAGCTTAGTCGACAGGGGTGGATCTGACTATGGCTACACCTTC; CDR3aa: CASSLVDRGGSDYGYTF
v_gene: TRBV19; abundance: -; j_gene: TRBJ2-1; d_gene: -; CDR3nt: TGTGCCAGTAAAAGGGGGGGGGCCGGAAATGAGCAGTTCTTC; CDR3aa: CASKRGGAGNEQFF
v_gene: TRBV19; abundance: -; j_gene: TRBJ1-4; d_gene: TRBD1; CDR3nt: TGTGCCAGTAGTATCCGCGGACAGGGGAATGAAAAACTGTTTTTT; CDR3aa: CASSIRGQGNEKLFF
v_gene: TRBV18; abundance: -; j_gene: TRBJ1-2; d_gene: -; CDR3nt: TGTGCCAGCTCACCACCGACAGAATCCTATGGCTACACCTTC; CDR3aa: CASSPPTESYGYTF
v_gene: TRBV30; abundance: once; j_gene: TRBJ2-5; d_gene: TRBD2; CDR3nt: TGTGCCTGGAGTGTACGGACTAGCGGGGGGGGGACCCAGTACTTC; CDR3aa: CAWSVRTSGGGTQYF
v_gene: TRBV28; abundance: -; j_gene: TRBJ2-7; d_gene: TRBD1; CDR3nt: TGTGCCAGCAGTCCCCCGTGGACAGGGGTCTACGAGCAGTACTTC; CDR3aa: CASSPPWTGVYEQYF
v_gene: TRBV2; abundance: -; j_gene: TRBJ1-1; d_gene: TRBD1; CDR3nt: TGTGCCAGCAGTGAAAAGTCAGGGGGACCGGGTGGCACTGAAGCTTTCTTT; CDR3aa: CASSEKSGGPGGTEAFF
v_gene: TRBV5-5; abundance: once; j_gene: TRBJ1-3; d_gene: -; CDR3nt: TGTGCCAGCAGCTTATTCGGGGAAGCTGGAAACACCATATATTTT; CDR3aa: CASSLFGEAGNTIYF
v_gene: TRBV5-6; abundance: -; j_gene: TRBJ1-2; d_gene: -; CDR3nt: TGTGCCAGCAGCTCGAGCGGGGGGAACTATGGCTACACCTTC; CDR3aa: CASSSSGGNYGYTF
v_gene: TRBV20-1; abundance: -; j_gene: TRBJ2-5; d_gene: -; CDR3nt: TGCAGCTCCCCCTGGGGAGAGACCCGGTACTTC; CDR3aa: CSSPWGETRYF
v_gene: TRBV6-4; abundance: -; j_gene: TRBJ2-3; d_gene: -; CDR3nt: TGTGCCAGCAGTGACAGGGAGACAGATACGCAGTATTTT; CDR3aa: CASSDRETDTQYF
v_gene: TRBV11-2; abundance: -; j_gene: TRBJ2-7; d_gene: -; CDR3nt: TGTGCCAGCAGCTTGGACAGATTATACGAGCAGTACTTC; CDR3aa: CASSLDRLYEQYF